The clone carrying this TCR beta chain was seen just once. Its antigen is still unknown. This specimen comes from a study of shared clonotypes between healthy human individuals. CDR3 size: 15 residues. Per the germline V gene, CDR1 is SEHNR and CDR2 is FQNEAQ (reference sequence). The junction had 6 bases not matched to a gene; V was cut back by 1 base and J by 3 bases. TCRdb's table, derived via immunoSEQ multiplex PCR, lists solely in-frame clones and lacks some. The repertoire holds 2 million to 3 million clones, 93% seen once, with about 0.39% in the top ten. General observations from the study: Measured sharing among donors was expected to vary with sequencing depth. Across a handful of donors, naive CD4 shared 5% to 5.5%, naive CD8 around 3.8%, memory CD4 less than 2.5%, memory CD8 0.4% to 0.5%.

The CD4+ fraction was divided into a CD45RA+ naive subset and a CD45RA-negative memory subset. The TCR was taken from a man between 18 and 35 years old in good health. Some clones in this sample may be carry-over from other donors' samples. The sequenced material came from naive CD4+ T cells from PBMCs. The subset is: CD45RA+ positively selected. The chain links TRBV7-9 to TRBJ2-7; 7 nucleotides agree with TRBD1. In DNA, the CDR3 is TGTGCCAGCAGCTTAGAAGGGGGCCCAGACTACGAGCAGTACTTC. It translates to CASSLEGGPDYEQYF.